This entry lists 14 T cell receptor beta chains sequenced from one sample in a study of low-dose radiotherapy and immunotherapy resistance in tumors. Stated time point: before trial treatment. Covering alpha and beta chains, TRAV- and TRBV-specific primers were used for the first-strand cDNA. Amplification, which lasted 20 to 25 PCR cycles, used a constant-region primer and V-primer adapter to amplify TCRs. TCRdb redid the calling of the reads with MiXCR, one entry per CDR3 protein. The sample has approximately 90,000 distinct CDR3 sequences, roughly a sixth seen once. This material consisted of PBMCs, taken before treatment. These receptors all come from a male donor with prostate cancer.

V is TRBV30 and J is TRBJ1-1; 10 bases map to TRBD1. Germline trimming cut 5 bases from V and 9 bases from J; bases unmatched to any gene: 12. This CDR3 comprises 14 residues. Per the germline V gene, CDR1 is GTSNPN and CDR2 is SVGIG (reference sequence). The CDR3 reads CAWREPTGGFQAFF. The CDR3 DNA sequence: TGTGCCTGGCGAGAACCGACAGGGGGCTTTCAAGCTTTCTTT.

This clonotype was detected ten times or more. The V and J genes are TRBV11-2 and TRBJ1-1, with D possibly being TRBD1 (5 bases). Trimming shortened V by 1 base and J by 11 bases, and 11 bases separated the two germline ends. The CDR3 loop spans 12 amino acids. Germline CDR1 and CDR2: SGHAT and FQNNGV. CDR3 in DNA: TGTGCCAGCAGCTTAGCACAGGCGGCCGCTTTCTTT. This codes for CASSLAQAAAFF.

This clonotype was observed at least ten times. The V and J genes are TRBV20-1 and TRBJ2-5, with 14 nucleotides matching TRBD2. This CDR3 has 14 amino acids. The V gene's germline CDR1 is DFQATT and CDR2 SNEGSKA (reference sequence). The ends lost 6 bases at V and 5 bases at J; junction bases unmatched: 5. The CDR3 loop reads CSARLAGGRETQYF. CDR3 DNA sequence: TGCAGTGCCAGACTAGCGGGGGGGCGCGAGACCCAGTACTTC.

This clonotype appeared a few times. V gene TRBV5-6 combines with J gene TRBJ2-7; 9 bases are a match to TRBD1. Germline V gene data show CDR1 as SGHDT and CDR2 as YYEEEE. CDR3 length: 14 amino acids. The trim removed 4 bases at V and 4 bases at J, leaving 6 bases unmatched. DNA of the CDR3: TGTGCCAGCAGCCTGGGACAGGGCTATTACGAGCAGTACTTC. Encoded protein: CASSLGQGYYEQYF.

Many counts were recorded for this clonotype. The chain recombines TRBV6-5 with TRBJ2-5, with D possibly being TRBD1 (5 bases). The CDR3 contains 14 residues. The V and J ends lost 2 bases and 4 bases respectively, with 11 bases between them. The germline CDR1 and CDR2 sequences are MNHEY and SVGAGI. In nucleotides, the CDR3 is TGTGCCAGCAGTTACGGGGCCGCAAGAGAGACCCAGTACTTC. Protein product: CASSYGAARETQYF.

This clonotype appeared a single time. The chain combines TRBV28 with TRBJ1-5, with 7 bases that match TRBD1. Per the germline V gene, CDR1 is MDHEN and CDR2 is SYDVKM. The J segment lost 5 bases and the V segment lost 4 bases, leaving 8 bases of the junction unmatched. The CDR3 consists of 15 residues. The CDR3 is CASSSRDRMDQPQHF. The CDR3 region has the DNA TGTGCCAGCAGTTCGAGGGACAGAATGGATCAGCCCCAGCATTTT.

This clonotype was detected many times. The chain is built from TRBV12-3 or TRBV12-4 and TRBJ2-7; D may be TRBD1 (6 bases). The CDR3 totals 14 residues. V was shortened by 1 base and J by 3 bases, with 10 bases between the two germline ends. This CDR3 reads CASSLVAGVYEQYF. The CDR3 coding sequence is TGTGCCAGCAGTTTAGTGGCAGGGGTCTACGAGCAGTACTTC.

This clonotype was picked up many times. The chain has TRBV3-1 and TRBJ2-1, with D tentatively TRBD2 (5 bases). The CDR3 has 13 residues. Trimming removed 2 bases at V and 9 bases at J, with 11 bases between. In germline, CDR1 is LGHDT, CDR2 YNNKEL (reference sequence). The CDR3 nucleotides are TGTGCCAGCAGCCAATACACGGCGGGTGAGCAGTTCTTC. It yields the protein CASSQYTAGEQFF.

The sample holds many counts of this clonotype. The rearrangement links TRBV20-1 to TRBJ1-5, with D unclear. Germline CDR1 reads DFQATT; CDR2 reads SNEGSKA (reference sequence). Trimming removed 5 bases at V and 7 bases at J, with 15 bases between. The CDR3 length is 13 residues. This CDR3 is CSAVAGTGQPQHF. The CDR3 DNA is TGCAGTGCTGTAGCAGGTACGGGCCAGCCCCAGCATTTT.

This clonotype was detected only a few times. This rearrangement joins TRBV25-1 to TRBJ2-2, with D possibly being TRBD1 (5 bases). V gave up 5 bases and J gave up 8 bases, with 12 bases separating them. CDR1 MGHDK and CDR2 SYGVNS come from the germline V gene. The CDR3 is 13 amino acids. CDR3 residues: CASSTPGSGELFF. The CDR3 DNA is TGTGCCAGCAGTACACCAGGGTCGGGGGAGCTGTTTTTT. Filled out from reference TRBV25-1 and TRBJ2-2, the complete variable domain reads EADIYQTPRYLVIGTGKKITLECSQTMGHDKMYWYQQDPGMELHLIHYSYGVNSTEKGDLSSESTVSRIRTEHFPLTLESARPSHTSQYLCASSTPGSGELFFGEGSRLTVL.

In regard to this clonotype: With only one base between it and a far larger clone, this is likely a read error. The chain is built from TRBV5-8 and TRBJ2-2; 7 positions match TRBD1. Per germline, CDR1 SGHTS and CDR2 YDEGEE. The CDR3 consists of 13 residues. CDR3 DNA sequence: TGTGCCAGCAGCCAGGGGGTCACCGGGGATCTGTTTTTT. Protein sequence: CASSQGVTGDLFF.

In its sample, this clonotype was seen many times. This chain links TRBV7-8 with TRBJ2-1; D might be TRBD1 (6 bases). This CDR3 region has 15 residues. Trimming cost V 2 bases and J 1 base, with 9 bases left between them. Germline CDR1 SGHVS, CDR2 FQNEAQ. CDR3 sequence: CASSLRTESYNEQFF. The CDR3 nucleotides are TGTGCCAGCAGCTTACGGACAGAGTCCTACAATGAGCAGTTCTTC.

This clonotype was counted ten times or more. This chain connects TRBV29-1 to TRBJ2-5, with a possible D match to TRBD1 (6 bases). This CDR3 is 15 amino acids long. V shed 6 bases and J shed 4 bases, with 21 bases lying between them. Germline V gives CDR1 SQVTM, CDR2 ANQGSEA. The CDR3 spells CSVPTTGTHRETQYF. Written as DNA, the CDR3 is TGCAGCGTGCCTACGACCGGGACACATAGAGAGACCCAGTACTTC.

This clonotype was seen at least ten times. This chain uses TRBV6-5 with TRBJ1-1; D not resolved. Trimming cost V 0 bases and J 6 bases, with 8 bases left between them. Germline V gives CDR1 MNHEY, CDR2 SVGAGI. This CDR3 region has 13 residues. The CDR3 sequence: CASSYSSGAEAFF. Here the CDR3 DNA reads TGTGCCAGCAGTTACTCAAGCGGAGCTGAAGCTTTCTTT.